This T cell receptor beta chain stems from a study of blood T cell repertoires in COVID-19. In the authors' methods: For nucleated cells, counts were estimated from reference gene primer amplification. The table came from immunoSEQ multiplex PCR; TCRdb's copy has only in-frame clones and leaves some out. Clone size and the V and J calls come from that table; the DNA yielded D and trimming. This sample has about 220,000 clones, with 80% to 90% found just once. The count of this clone is one. The CDR3 has 17 residues. Germline V gene lookup returns CDR1 SNHLY and CDR2 FYNNEI. Trimming at V came to 0 bases and at J to 1 base, leaving 4 bases not matched to a gene.

This TCR came from a young woman in a cohort exposed to, infected with or recovered from COVID-19 (not recorded which). The sequencing sample was made of PBMCs or T cells enriched from blood (not recorded which). This chain connects TRBV2 to TRBJ1-4; TRBD1 agrees at 8 bases. The CDR3 DNA is TGTGCCAGCAGTGAAGCGAGAGGACAGGGAACTAATGAAAAACTGTTTTTT. Its protein is CASSEARGQGTNEKLFF.